This T cell receptor beta chain was identified during a study of metastatic and nonmetastatic thyroid tumors. Study-level information: Across blood and tumor or nodule tissue, repertoires from malignant and benign thyroid patients were compared with one another.

Trimming took off 6 bases at V and 2 bases at J, with 22 bases between the two ends. Germline V CDR1 and CDR2: MNHNS, SASEGT. The CDR3 extends over 17 amino acids. Patients had received no treatment of any kind before thyroid surgery. Notes on the study in general: TCR beta diversity was reportedly significantly higher in malignant thyroid tumors than benign nodules, in blood and tumor.

At least ten counts were recorded for this clone. Its antigen is unidentified. Methods used by the authors: Across clinicopathological groups, CDR3 differences served as the basis for building a distant-metastasis classifier for papillary thyroid cancer. TCRdb called clones again from the PCR reads with MiXCR. TCRdb assigned the V and J calls; the authors' analysis was not used. The sample yields approximately 30,000 clones, 7.4% seen once. The specimen sequenced was blood. V is TRBV6-1 and J is TRBJ1-2; D is ambiguous. This receptor was taken from a female donor with papillary thyroid cancer or a benign thyroid nodule (not recorded which). Some clones in this sample may be carry-over from other donors' samples. The CDR3 DNA reads TGTGCCAGCAGGCCCGATGGCAGGTCCGTCTACAACTATGGCTACACCTTC. This encodes CASRPDGRSVYNYGYTF.